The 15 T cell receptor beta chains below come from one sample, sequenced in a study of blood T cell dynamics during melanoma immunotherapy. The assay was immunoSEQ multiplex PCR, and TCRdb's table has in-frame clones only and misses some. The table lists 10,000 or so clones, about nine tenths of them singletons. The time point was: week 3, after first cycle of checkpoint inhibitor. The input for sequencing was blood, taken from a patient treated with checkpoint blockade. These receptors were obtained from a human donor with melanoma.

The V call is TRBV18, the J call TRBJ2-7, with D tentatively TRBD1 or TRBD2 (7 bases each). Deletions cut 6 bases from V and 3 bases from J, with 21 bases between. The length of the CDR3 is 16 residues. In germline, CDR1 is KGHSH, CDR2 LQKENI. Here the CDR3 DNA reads TGTGCCAGCTCGCCGGACGTACAGGGGAGGGACTACGAGCAGTACTTC. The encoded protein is CASSPDVQGRDYEQYF.

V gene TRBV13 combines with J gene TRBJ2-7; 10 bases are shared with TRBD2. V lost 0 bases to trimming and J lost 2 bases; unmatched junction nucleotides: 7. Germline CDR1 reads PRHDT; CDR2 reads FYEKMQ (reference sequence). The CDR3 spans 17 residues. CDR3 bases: TGTGCCAGCAGCTTAGGCCTGGCTAGCGGGAGTACCTACGAGCAGTACTTC. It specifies CASSLGLASGSTYEQYF.

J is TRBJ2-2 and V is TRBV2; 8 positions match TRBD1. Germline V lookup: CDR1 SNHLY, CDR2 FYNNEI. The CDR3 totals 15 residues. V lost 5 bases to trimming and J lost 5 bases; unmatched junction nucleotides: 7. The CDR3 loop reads CASSRGQGWTGELFF. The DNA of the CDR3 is TGTGCCAGCAGTCGCGGACAGGGTTGGACCGGGGAGCTGTTTTTT.

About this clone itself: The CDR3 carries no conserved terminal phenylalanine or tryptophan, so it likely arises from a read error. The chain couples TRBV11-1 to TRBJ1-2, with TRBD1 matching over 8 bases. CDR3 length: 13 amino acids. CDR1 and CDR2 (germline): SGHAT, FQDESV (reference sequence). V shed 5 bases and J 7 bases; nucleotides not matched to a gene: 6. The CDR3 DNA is TGTGCCAGCAGCGCCAGGGGGCGTCGTGGCTACACCCTC. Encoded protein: CASSARGRRGYTL.

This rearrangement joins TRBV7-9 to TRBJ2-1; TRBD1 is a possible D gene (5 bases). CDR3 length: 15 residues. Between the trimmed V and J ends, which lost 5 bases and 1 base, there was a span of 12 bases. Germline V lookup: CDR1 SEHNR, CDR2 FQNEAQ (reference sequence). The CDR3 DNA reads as TGTGCCAGCAGCCCCCCCCAGGGATCCTACAATGAGCAGTTCTTC. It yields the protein CASSPPQGSYNEQFF.

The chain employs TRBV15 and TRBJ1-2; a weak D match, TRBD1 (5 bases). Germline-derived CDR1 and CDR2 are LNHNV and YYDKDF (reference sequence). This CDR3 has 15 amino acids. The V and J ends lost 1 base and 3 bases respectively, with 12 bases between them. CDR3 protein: CATSRGGATYYGYTF. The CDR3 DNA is TGTGCCACCAGCAGAGGAGGGGCTACCTACTATGGCTACACCTTC.

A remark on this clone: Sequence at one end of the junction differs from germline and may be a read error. This CDR3 reads CASSRGRTDTQYF. As DNA, the CDR3 is TGTGCCAGCTCACGGGGACGCACGGATACGCAGTATTTT. The chain combines TRBV18 with TRBJ2-3, with D perhaps being TRBD1 or TRBD2 (5 bases each). Per germline, CDR1 KGHSH and CDR2 LQKENI. The CDR3 loop spans 13 amino acids.

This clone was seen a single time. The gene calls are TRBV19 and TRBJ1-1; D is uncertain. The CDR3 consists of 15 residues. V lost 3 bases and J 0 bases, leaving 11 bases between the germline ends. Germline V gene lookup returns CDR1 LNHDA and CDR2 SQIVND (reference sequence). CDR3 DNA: TGTGCCAGTAGTATTGCGGCCAGCCTGAACACTGAAGCTTTCTTT. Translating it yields CASSIAASLNTEAFF.

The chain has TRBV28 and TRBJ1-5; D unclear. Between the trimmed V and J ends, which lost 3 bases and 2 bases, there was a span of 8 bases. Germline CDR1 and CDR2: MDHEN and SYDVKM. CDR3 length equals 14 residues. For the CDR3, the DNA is TGTGCCAGCAGTTTGGTGAGGGGCAATCAGCCCCAGCATTTT. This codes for CASSLVRGNQPQHF.

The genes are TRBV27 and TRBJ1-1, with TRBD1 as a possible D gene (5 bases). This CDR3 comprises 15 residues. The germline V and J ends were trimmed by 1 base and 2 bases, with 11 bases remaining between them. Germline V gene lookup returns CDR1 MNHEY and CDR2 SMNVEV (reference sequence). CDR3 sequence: CASSLYRGRNTEAFF. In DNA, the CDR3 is TGTGCCAGCAGTTTATATCGGGGACGAAACACTGAAGCTTTCTTT.

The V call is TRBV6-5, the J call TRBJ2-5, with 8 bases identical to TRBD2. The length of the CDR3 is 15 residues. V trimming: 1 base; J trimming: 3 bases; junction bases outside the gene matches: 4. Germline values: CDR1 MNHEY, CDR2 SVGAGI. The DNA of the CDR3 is TGTGCCAGCAGTTACTGGCTAGCGGGTGAAGAGACCCAGTACTTC. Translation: CASSYWLAGEETQYF.

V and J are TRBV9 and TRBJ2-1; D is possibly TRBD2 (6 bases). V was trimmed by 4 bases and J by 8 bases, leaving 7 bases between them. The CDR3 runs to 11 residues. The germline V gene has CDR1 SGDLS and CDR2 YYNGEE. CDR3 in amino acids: CASSSGDEQFF. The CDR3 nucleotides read TGTGCCAGCAGCTCGGGGGATGAGCAGTTCTTC.

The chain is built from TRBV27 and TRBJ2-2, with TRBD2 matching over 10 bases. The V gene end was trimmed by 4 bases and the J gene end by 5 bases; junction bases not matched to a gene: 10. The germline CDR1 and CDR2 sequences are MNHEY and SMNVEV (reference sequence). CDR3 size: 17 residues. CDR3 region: CASSSPSGSGRTGELFF. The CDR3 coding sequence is TGTGCCAGCAGTTCCCCTAGCGGGAGTGGTCGGACCGGGGAGCTGTTTTTT.

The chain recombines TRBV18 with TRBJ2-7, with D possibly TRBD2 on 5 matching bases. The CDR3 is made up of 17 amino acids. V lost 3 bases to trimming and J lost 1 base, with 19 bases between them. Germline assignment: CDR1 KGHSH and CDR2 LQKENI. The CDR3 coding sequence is TGTGCCAGCTCACCCCGCACGCCGGGAACGCGGTCCTACGAGCAGTACTTC. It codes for CASSPRTPGTRSYEQYF.

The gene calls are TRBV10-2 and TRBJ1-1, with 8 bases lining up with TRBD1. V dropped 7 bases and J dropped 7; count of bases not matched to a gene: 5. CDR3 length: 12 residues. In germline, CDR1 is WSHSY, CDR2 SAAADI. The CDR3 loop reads CASTRTGNEAFF. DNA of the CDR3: TGCGCCAGCACCCGGACAGGGAATGAAGCTTTCTTT.